This T cell receptor beta chain stems from a study of cytomegalovirus exposure and HLA in healthy donors. Study-level information: There were tens of millions of unique TCRs (from HLA-typed donors) in an early data release. Findings and caveats of the study: About 90% or about 30% of the time was how often most TCR beta V segments were productive, according to an earlier analysis. A link between a missense DCLRE1C variant and TCR beta V- and J-gene trimming emerged from a later analysis. The study found most TCR sequences rare, yet found some public TCRs in many donors.

Concerning this clone itself: Its cognate antigen is unknown.

With 3 bases clipped from V and 6 bases from J, the junction kept 8 bases outside the gene matches. The CDR3 consists of 15 residues. The germline gives CDR1 KGHSH, CDR2 LQKENI. PCR was performed using 60 Vbeta and 13 Jbeta primers. The repertoire was sequenced with immunoSEQ multiplex PCR; TCRdb's copy has only in-frame clones and lacks some. In the table there are 100,000 to 150,000 clones, roughly 75% of which are singletons. This chain joins TRBV18 and TRBJ1-2; 9 bases map to TRBD1. This receptor was identified in a man aged 25 to 45 in good health and CMV-seropositive. Material: PBMCs. CDR3 protein: CASSPREGQGDGYTF. The CDR3, as DNA: TGTGCCAGCTCACCCCGGGAGGGACAGGGAGATGGCTACACCTTC. Drawing the rest from reference TRBV18 and TRBJ1-2, the complete variable domain is NAGVMQNPRHLVRRRGQEARLRCSPMKGHSHVYWYRQLPEEGLKFMVYLQKENIIDESGMPKERFSAEFPKEGPSILRIQQVVRGDSAAYFCASSPREGQGDGYTFGSGTRLTVV.